This TCR beta chain was found in a study of human T cells and chemical hapten exposure. Study overall: Recorded diagnoses among the mostly female patients were alopecia areata, totalis or universalis. TCR yields per sample varied mostly from small pooled library volume differences.

TCRdb re-called the RACE reads through MiXCR, storing one row per CDR3 protein. Seen here are some 45,000 distinct CDR3 sequences, about 8.9% observed once, and the top ten hold about 15%. Described time point: patch test 2, 6 weeks after DPC sensitization. Treatment denoted: therapeutic diphenylcyclopropenone sensitization with weekly scalp DPC. The study, taken as a whole, reports: There was alopecia in the donors, so their immune response may differ from that of healthy people.

This clonotype showed up many times. What it binds is not known. The CDR3 loop spans 11 amino acids. Between the trimmed V and J ends, which lost 0 bases and 7 bases, there was a span of 4 bases. Germline CDR1 SNHLY, CDR2 FYNNEI. The genes are TRBV2 and TRBJ2-7; D is ambiguous. The sequences come from whole blood, collected in connection with sensitization to the hapten diphenylcyclopropenone (DPC). This clonotype was sampled from a woman in her thirties or forties with alopecia areata. Some clones in this sample may be carry-over from other donors' samples. The CDR3 protein is CASSEASEQYF. In DNA, the CDR3 is TGTGCCAGCAGTGAAGCGAGTGAGCAGTACTTC.